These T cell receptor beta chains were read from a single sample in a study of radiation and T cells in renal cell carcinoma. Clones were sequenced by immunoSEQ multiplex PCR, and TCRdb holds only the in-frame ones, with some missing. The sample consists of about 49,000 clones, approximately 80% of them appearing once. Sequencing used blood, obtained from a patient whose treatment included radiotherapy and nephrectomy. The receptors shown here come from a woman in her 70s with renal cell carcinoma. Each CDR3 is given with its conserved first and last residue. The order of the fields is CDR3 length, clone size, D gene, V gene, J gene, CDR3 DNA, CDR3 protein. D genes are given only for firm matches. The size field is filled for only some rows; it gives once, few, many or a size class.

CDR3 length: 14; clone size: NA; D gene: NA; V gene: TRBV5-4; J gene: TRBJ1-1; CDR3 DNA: TGTGCCAGCAGCAAATACCGGGACCCCCAGGGCGCTTTCTTT; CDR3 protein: CASSKYRDPQGAFF
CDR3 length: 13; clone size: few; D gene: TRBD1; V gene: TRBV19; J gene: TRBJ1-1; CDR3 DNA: TGTGCCAGTAGCCCCACAGGGGGGACTGAAGCTTTCTTT; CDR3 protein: CASSPTGGTEAFF
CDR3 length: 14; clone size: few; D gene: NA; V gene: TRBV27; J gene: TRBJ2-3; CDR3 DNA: TGTGCCAGCGCCCAAACTAGGCGCACAGATACGCAGTATTTT; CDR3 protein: CASAQTRRTDTQYF
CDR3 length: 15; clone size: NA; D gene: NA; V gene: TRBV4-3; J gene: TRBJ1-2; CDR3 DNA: TGCGCCAGCAGCCAAGGTATAACAGGGATGGTTGGCTACACCTTC; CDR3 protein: CASSQGITGMVGYTF
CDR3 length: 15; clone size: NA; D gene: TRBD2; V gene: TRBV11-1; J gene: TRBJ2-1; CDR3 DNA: TGTGCCAGCAGCTTGGGGGGGAGCTCCTACAATGAGCAGTTCTTC; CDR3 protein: CASSLGGSSYNEQFF
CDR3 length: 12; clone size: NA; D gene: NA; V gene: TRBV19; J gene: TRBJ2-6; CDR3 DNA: TGTGCCAGTAAGCCTAGGGGGAACGTCCTGACTTTC; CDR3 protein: CASKPRGNVLTF
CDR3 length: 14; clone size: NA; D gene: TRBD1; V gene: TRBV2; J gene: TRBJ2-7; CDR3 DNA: TGTGCCAGCACTTCGACAGGGGGCTCCTACGAGCAGTACTTC; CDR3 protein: CASTSTGGSYEQYF
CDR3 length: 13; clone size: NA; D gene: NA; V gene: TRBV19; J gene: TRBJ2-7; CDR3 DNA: TGTGCCAGTAGTATATCAGACAGCTACGAGCAGTACTTC; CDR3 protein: CASSISDSYEQYF
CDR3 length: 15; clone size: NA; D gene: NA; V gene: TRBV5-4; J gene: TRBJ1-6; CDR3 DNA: TGTGCCAGCAGCCCGGACACCCTCGGAGGTTCACCCCTCCACTTT; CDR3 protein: CASSPDTLGGSPLHF
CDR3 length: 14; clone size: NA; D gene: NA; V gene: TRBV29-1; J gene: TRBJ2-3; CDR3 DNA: TGCAGCGTCAGTCCCGGGACACGGAGAGATACGCAGTATTTT; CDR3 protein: CSVSPGTRRDTQYF
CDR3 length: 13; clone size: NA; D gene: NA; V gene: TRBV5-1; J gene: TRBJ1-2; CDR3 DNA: TGCGCCAGCAGCTCGGGGGCACTAAATGGCTACACCTTC; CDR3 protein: CASSSGALNGYTF
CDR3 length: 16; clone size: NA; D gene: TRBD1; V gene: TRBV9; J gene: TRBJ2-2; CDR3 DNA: TGTGCCAGCAGCGGTACCGGGACAGGGGACACCGGGGAGCTGTTTTTT; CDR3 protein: CASSGTGTGDTGELFF
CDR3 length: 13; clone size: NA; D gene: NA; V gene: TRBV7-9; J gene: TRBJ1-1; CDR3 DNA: TGTGCCAGCAGCCTATTAGGAGGCACTGAAGCTTTCTTT; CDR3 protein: CASSLLGGTEAFF
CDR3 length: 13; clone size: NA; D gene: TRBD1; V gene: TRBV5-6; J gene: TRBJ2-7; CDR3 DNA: TGTGCCAGCAGCCTCGGACAGGCCGGCGAGCAGTACTTC; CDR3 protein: CASSLGQAGEQYF
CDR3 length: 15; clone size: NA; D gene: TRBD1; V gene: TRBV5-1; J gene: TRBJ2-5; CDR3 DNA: TGCGCCAGCAGGGACGGGGACAGGGACCAAGAGACCCAGTACTTC; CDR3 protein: CASRDGDRDQETQYF
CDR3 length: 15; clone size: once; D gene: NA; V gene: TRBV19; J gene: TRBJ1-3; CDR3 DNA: TGTGCCAGTAGTTACGGATACCTCTCTGGAAACACCATATATTTT; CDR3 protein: CASSYGYLSGNTIYF
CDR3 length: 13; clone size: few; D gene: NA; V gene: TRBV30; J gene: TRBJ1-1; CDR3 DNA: TGTGCCTGGAGTGAAGGGGGGTACACTGAAGCTTTCTTT; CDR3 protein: CAWSEGGYTEAFF
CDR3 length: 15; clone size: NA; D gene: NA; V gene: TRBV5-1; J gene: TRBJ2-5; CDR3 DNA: TGCGCCAGCAGCTGGGGACAGCCCGGAGGGGAGACCCAGTACTTC; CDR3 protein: CASSWGQPGGETQYF
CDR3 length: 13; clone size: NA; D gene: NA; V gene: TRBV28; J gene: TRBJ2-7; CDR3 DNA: TGTGCCAGCACCCTGGACGGGAACTACGAGCAGTACTTC; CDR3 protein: CASTLDGNYEQYF
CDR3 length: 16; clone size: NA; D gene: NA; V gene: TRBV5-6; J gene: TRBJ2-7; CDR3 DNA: TGCGCCAGCAGCGCCGGGACTGGCCCCCTCGGGGGCGAGCAGTACTTC; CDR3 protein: CASSAGTGPLGGEQYF
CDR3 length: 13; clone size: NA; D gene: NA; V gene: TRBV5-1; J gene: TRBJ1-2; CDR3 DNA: TGCGCCAGCAGCTTGGCCGGGGACTATGGCTACACCTTC; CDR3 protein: CASSLAGDYGYTF
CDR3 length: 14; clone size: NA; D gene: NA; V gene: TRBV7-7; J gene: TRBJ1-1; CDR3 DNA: TGTGCCAGCAGCGCTGGGGAGGGATTGACTGAAGCTTTCTTT; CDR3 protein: CASSAGEGLTEAFF
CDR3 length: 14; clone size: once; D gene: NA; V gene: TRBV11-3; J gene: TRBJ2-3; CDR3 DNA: TGTGCCAGCAGCTTAGGGCTAGCACCAGATACGCAGTATTTT; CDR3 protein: CASSLGLAPDTQYF
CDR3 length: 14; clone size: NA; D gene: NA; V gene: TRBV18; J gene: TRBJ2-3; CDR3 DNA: TGTGCCAGCTCACCACCCTCTCGTACAGATACGCAGTATTTT; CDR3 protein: CASSPPSRTDTQYF
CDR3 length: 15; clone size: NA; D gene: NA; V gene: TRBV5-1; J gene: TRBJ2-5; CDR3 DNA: TGCGCCAGCAGCTTGGACCGGGTGGGAGAAGAGACCCAGTACTTC; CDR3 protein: CASSLDRVGEETQYF
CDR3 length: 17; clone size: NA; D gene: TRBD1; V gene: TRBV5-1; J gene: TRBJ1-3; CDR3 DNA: TGCGCCAGCAGCTTGGAAGGACAGGTATCCTCTGGAAACACCATATATTTT; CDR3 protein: CASSLEGQVSSGNTIYF
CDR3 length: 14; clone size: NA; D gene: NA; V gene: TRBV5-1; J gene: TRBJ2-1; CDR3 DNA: TGCGCCAGCAGCTCGGGGACTCTCCACAATGAGCAGTTCTTC; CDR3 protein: CASSSGTLHNEQFF
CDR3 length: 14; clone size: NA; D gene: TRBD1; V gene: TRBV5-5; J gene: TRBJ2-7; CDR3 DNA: TGTGCCAGCAGCTTGGGACAGGGAGTAGGGGAGCAGTACTTC; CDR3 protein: CASSLGQGVGEQYF
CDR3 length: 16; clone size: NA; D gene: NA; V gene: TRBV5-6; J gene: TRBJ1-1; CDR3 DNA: TGTGCCAGCAGCTTTACAGGGCTGCGGGGGGACACTGAAGCTTTCTTT; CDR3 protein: CASSFTGLRGDTEAFF
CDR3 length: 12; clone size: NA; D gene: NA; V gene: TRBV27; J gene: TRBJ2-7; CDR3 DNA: TGTGCCAGCAGTTCCGTGGGGTACGAGCAGTACTTC; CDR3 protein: CASSSVGYEQYF